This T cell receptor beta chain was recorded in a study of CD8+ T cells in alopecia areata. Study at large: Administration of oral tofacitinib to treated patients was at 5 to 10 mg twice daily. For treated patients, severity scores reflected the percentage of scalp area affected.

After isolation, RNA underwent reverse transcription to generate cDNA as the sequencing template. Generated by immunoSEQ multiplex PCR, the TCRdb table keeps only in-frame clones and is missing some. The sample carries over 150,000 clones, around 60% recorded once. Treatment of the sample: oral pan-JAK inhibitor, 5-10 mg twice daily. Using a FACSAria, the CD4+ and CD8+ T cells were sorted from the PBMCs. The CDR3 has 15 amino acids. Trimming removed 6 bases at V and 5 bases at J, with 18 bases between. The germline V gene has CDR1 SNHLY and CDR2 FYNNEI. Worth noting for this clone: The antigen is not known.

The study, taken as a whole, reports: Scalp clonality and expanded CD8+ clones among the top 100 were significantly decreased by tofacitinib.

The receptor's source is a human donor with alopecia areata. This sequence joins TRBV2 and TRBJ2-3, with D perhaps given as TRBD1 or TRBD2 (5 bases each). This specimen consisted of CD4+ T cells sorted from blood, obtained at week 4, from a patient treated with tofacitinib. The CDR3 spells CASSRTTGGGDTQYF. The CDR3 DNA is TGTGCCAGCAGCAGAACTACAGGTGGAGGAGATACGCAGTATTTT.